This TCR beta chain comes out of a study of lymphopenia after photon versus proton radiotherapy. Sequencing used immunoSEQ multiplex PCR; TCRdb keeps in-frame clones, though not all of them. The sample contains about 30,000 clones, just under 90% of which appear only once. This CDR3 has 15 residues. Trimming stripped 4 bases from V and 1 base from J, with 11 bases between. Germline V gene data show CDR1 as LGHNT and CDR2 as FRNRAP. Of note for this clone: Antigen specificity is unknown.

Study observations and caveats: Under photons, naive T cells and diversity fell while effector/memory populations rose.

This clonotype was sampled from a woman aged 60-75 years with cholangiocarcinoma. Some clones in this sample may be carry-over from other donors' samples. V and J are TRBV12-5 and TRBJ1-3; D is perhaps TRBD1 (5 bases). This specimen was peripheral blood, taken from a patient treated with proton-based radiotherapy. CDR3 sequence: CASGWAAGSGNTIYF. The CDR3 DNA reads TGTGCTAGTGGTTGGGCCGCAGGGTCTGGAAACACCATATATTTT.